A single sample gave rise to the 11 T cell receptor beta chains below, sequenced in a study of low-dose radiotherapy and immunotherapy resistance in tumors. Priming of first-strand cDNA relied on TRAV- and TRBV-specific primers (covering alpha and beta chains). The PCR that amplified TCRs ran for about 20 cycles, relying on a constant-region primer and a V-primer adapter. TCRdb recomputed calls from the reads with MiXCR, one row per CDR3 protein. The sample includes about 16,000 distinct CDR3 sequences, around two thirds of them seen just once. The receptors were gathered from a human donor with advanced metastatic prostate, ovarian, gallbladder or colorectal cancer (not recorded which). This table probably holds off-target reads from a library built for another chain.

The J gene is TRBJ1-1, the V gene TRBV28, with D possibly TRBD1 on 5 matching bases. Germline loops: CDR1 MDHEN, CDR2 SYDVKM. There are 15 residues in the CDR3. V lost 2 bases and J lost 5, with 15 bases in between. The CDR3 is CASSLVPTDRTEAFF. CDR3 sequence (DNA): TGTGCCAGCAGTTTAGTCCCGACAGATAGAACTGAAGCTTTCTTT. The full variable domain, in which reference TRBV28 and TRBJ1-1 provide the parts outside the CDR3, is DVKVTQSSRYLVKRTGEKVFLECVQDMDHENMFWYRQDPGLGLRLIYFSYDVKMKEKGDIPEGYSVSREKKERFSLILESASTNQTSMYLCASSLVPTDRTEAFFGQGTRLTVV.

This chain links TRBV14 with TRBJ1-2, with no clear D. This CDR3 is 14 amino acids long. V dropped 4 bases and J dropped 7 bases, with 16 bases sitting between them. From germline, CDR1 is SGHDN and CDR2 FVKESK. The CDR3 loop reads CASSPERTPLGYTF. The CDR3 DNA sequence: TGTGCCAGCAGCCCCGAAAGAACCCCCCTTGGCTACACCTTC.

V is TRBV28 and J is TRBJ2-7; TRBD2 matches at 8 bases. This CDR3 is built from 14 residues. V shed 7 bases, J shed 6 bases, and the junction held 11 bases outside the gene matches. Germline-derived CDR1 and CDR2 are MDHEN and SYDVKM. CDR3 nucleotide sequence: TGTGCCAGCACCCTCCCCGGGGGGGCTGTCGAGCAGTACTTC. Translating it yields CASTLPGGAVEQYF.

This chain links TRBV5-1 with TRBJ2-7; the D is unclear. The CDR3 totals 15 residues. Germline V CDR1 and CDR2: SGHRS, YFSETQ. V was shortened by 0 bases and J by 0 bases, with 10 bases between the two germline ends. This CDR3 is CASSLVPASSYEQYF. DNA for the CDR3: TGCGCCAGCAGCTTGGTTCCGGCCAGCTCCTACGAGCAGTACTTC.

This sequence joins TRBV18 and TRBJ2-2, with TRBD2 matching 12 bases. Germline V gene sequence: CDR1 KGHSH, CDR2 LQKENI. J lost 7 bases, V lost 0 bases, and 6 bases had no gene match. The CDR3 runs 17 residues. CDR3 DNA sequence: TGTGCCAGCTCACCACCGGGACTAGCGGGCGCAAACGGGGAGCTGTTTTTT. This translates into CASSPPGLAGANGELFF. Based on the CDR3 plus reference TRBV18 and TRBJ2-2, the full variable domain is NAGVMQNPRHLVRRRGQEARLRCSPMKGHSHVYWYRQLPEEGLKFMVYLQKENIIDESGMPKERFSAEFPKEGPSILRIQQVVRGDSAAYFCASSPPGLAGANGELFFGEGSRLTVL.

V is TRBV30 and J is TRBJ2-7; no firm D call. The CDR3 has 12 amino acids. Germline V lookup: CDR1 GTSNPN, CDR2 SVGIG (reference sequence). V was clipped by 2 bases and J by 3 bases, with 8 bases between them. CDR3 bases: TGTGCCTGGAGTCCCCTCAACTACGAGCAGTACTTC. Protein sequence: CAWSPLNYEQYF.

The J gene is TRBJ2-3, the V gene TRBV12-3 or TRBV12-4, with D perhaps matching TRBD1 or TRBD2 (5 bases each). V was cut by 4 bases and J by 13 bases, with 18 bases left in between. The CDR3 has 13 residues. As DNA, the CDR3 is TGTGCCAGCAGTTCCCACCCCCGGGACGGAAAGTATTTT. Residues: CASSSHPRDGKYF.

The CDR3 loop reads CASSDTGGTTEAFF. The CDR3 nucleotides are TGCGCCAGCAGCGATACAGGGGGGACCACTGAAGCTTTCTTT. The V gene is TRBV5-1, the J gene TRBJ1-1, with TRBD1 matching 8 bases. V shed 4 bases and J 4 bases; nucleotides not matched to a gene: 6. Germline V gives CDR1 SGHRS, CDR2 YFSETQ. The CDR3 sequence is 14 residues long.

CDR3 nucleotides: TGTGCCAGCAGCTTAGGTCGGGCGGACTACAATGAGCAGTTCTTC. It encodes CASSLGRADYNEQFF. The chain recombines TRBV7-2 with TRBJ2-1; D unresolved. In germline, CDR1 is SGHTA, CDR2 FQGNSA. Trimming cost V 1 base and J 3 bases, with 10 bases left between them. The CDR3 contains 15 residues.

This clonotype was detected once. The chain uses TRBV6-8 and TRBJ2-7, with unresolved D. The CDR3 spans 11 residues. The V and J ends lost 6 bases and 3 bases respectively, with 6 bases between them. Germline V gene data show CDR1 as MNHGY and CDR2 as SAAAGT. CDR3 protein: CASRANYEQYF. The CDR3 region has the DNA TGTGCCAGCAGGGCTAACTACGAGCAGTACTTC.

The CDR3 is CASSPTNTGELFF. CDR3 DNA sequence: TGTGCCAGCAGTCCAACCAACACCGGGGAGCTGTTTTTT. This rearrangement joins TRBV7-3 to TRBJ2-2; no clear D. From germline, CDR1 is SGHTA and CDR2 FQGTGA. This CDR3 region has 13 residues. V dropped 6 bases and J dropped 2 bases, with 7 bases sitting between them.